This T cell receptor beta chain was captured by sequencing in a study of regulatory T cells in long-lasting Graves disease. Study-level information: Graves' cases, newly diagnosed, had used antithyroid drugs under 3 months.

Relying on iRepertoire HTBI primers and Arm-PCR of CDR3 regions, the team built TCR beta libraries. TCRdb processed the multiplex PCR reads anew with MiXCR; each CDR3 protein has one entry. The top ten clones hold approximately 7.8% of a sample with over 350,000 distinct CDR3 sequences, about 15% of them seen once. The CDR3 extends over 12 amino acids. The germline CDR1 and CDR2 sequences are SQVTM and ANQGSEA. The V and J ends lost 5 bases and 7 bases respectively, with 14 bases between them. Specified time point: newly diagnosed GD, antithyroid drugs for less than 3 months. From RNA extracted from PBMCs, the TCR library was made. These records were also assigned to another study, of T cells in Graves' hyperthyroidism and ophthalmopathy. That source adds: Patients aged 18 to 65 had newly diagnosed hyperthyroidism that had lasted under 2 months. HTBI primers were used for first-round RT-PCR of the TCR CDR3.

The source is a woman aged 40 to 50 with Graves disease. The sample here was peripheral blood mononuclear cells (PBMCs), taken at new diagnosis, from a patient treated with antithyroid drugs. This rearrangement joins TRBV29-1 to TRBJ1-1, with D perhaps matching TRBD1 (5 bases). CDR3: CSVLRGGIEAFF. CDR3 bases: TGCAGCGTTCTAAGGGGCGGGATTGAAGCTTTCTTT.